A single sample gave rise to the 27 T cell receptor beta chains below, sequenced in a study of blood T cell repertoires in COVID-19 (TCRdb year 2020). Libraries were prepared through the immunoSEQ multiplex PCR assay. TCRdb holds this immuneACCESS table with in-frame rearrangements only. Some clones are missing; in checked studies, unresolved V genes explain under half, and the rest has no known cause. The sample table lists over 150,000 clones, about 90% of them with a count of one. The ten most abundant clones make up less than 25% of the sample. Sequences were obtained from peripheral blood. The source of these receptors is a man in his 70s with active or convalescent COVID-19.

This clone has just a few counts. The chain carries TRBV28 and TRBJ1-2; TRBD1 agrees at 8 bases. Germline V lookup: CDR1 MDHEN, CDR2 SYDVKM. The J segment lost 8 bases and the V segment lost 5 bases, leaving 10 bases of the junction unmatched. The CDR3 length is 14 residues. In DNA form, the CDR3 reads TGTGCCAGCAGTGCCGCAGGGGGCGAAAGAGGCTACACCTTC. Translated: CASSAAGGERGYTF.

The rearrangement joins TRBV27 to TRBJ1-3; TRBD1 is a possible D gene (5 bases). The germline V gene has CDR1 MNHEY and CDR2 SMNVEV (reference sequence). The V end lost 5 bases, the J end lost 4 bases, and 15 bases lay between the germline ends. The CDR3 sequence is 15 residues long. Written as DNA, the CDR3 is TGTGCCAGCAGTGAGACCCGGGGGTCGGGAAACACCATATATTTT. This sequence encodes CASSETRGSGNTIYF.

The chain links TRBV6-2 or TRBV6-3 to TRBJ2-7; unclear D gene. The CDR3 runs 15 residues. Germline CDR1 reads MNHEY; CDR2 reads SVGEGT. Trimming pared 7 bases from V and 0 bases from J, leaving 16 bases between. The CDR3, as DNA: TGTGCCAGCACCCCATCGGCGGCCGTCTCCTACGAGCAGTACTTC. It is translated as CASTPSAAVSYEQYF.

V usage is TRBV6-2 or TRBV6-3 and J usage is TRBJ2-1, with D hard to call. Germline CDR1 is MNHEY and CDR2 is SVGEGT. The V and J ends lost 3 bases and 0 bases respectively, with 12 bases between them. The CDR3 sequence is 16 residues long. CDR3 nucleotides: TGTGCCAGCAGTTATAGATCCCCGTCCTCCTACAATGAGCAGTTCTTC. It encodes CASSYRSPSSYNEQFF.

This chain uses TRBV3-1 (or the pseudogene TRBV3-2) with TRBJ2-3; 8 bases fit TRBD2. The CDR3 covers 15 residues. V was clipped by 4 bases and J by 8 bases; unmatched bases: 11. Germline V gene lookup returns CDR1 LGHDT and CDR2 YNNKEL (reference sequence). CDR3 sequence (DNA): TGTGCCAGCAGCCCGAGGCCTAGCGGGCCTGGTACGCAGTATTTT. Its protein is CASSPRPSGPGTQYF.

This clone was seen a single time. The CDR3 loop is CASTRGINTDTQYF. The CDR3 DNA follows: TGTGCCAGTACCCGAGGGATAAACACAGATACGCAGTATTTT. V is TRBV19 and J is TRBJ2-3, with D perhaps TRBD2 (5 bases). The CDR3 consists of 14 residues. Germline V gene lookup returns CDR1 LNHDA and CDR2 SQIVND (reference sequence). V was cut by 7 bases and J by 2 bases, with 13 bases left in between.

V is TRBV18 and J is TRBJ2-2, with D possibly being TRBD1 (6 bases). The germline V gene has CDR1 KGHSH and CDR2 LQKENI. V was trimmed by 3 bases and J by 4 bases, leaving 15 bases between them. The CDR3 contains 16 residues. The CDR3 region has the DNA TGTGCCAGCTCACCGGAGTTAGGGGGAATCACCGGGGAGCTGTTTTTT. Amino acid sequence: CASSPELGGITGELFF.

This chain links TRBV6-6 with TRBJ1-2, with TRBD1 identical over 11 bases. There are 15 residues in the CDR3. Germline CDR1 is MNHNY and CDR2 is SVGAGI (reference sequence). Unmatched junction bases numbered 2, after V lost 5 bases and J lost 0 bases. The CDR3 DNA reads TGTGCCAGCAGTATGGGACAGGGGGCTAACTATGGCTACACCTTC. This gives the protein CASSMGQGANYGYTF.

This chain uses TRBV27 with TRBJ2-5; TRBD1 matches at 8 bases. Germline loops: CDR1 MNHEY, CDR2 SMNVEV (reference sequence). Trimming removed 0 bases from V and 1 base from J; junction bases left unmatched: 7. The CDR3 is made up of 17 amino acids. CDR3 nucleotides: TGTGCCAGCAGTTTATCCCTCCGCACAGGGGGCCAAGAGACCCAGTACTTC. Its translation is CASSLSLRTGGQETQYF.

V gene TRBV15 combines with J gene TRBJ1-4; tentative D call: TRBD1 (6 bases). Germline CDR1 reads LNHNV; CDR2 reads YYDKDF (reference sequence). The CDR3 runs 12 residues. V was shortened by 5 bases and J by 8 bases, with 9 bases between the two germline ends. CDR3 nucleotide sequence: TGTGCCACCAGCGGGGGGGCAGAAAAACTGTTTTTT. It codes for CATSGGAEKLFF.

The count of this clone is one. This CDR3 is also generated by other DNA sequences in the sample. The chain combines TRBV5-1 with TRBJ1-2; D not resolved. V gave up 2 bases and J gave up 7 bases, with 9 bases separating them. The CDR3 is 12 residues long. From germline, CDR1 is SGHRS and CDR2 YFSETQ. CDR3 coding DNA: TGCGCCAGCAGCTTCCGGGATTCTGGCTACACCTTC. Translated: CASSFRDSGYTF.

The chain combines TRBV28 with TRBJ1-5; D perhaps matches TRBD1 (5 bases). Trimming shortened V by 0 bases and J by 0 bases, and 9 bases separated the two germline ends. Germline V CDR1 and CDR2: MDHEN, SYDVKM. The CDR3 is 16 amino acids. CDR3 bases: TGTGCCAGCAGTTTATGGTCAGGGTATAGCAATCAGCCCCAGCATTTT. It specifies CASSLWSGYSNQPQHF.

This chain connects TRBV7-9 to TRBJ1-1; D remains ambiguous. The germline V and J ends were trimmed by 4 bases and 3 bases, with 15 bases remaining between them. Germline V gene sequence: CDR1 SEHNR, CDR2 FQNEAQ (reference sequence). This CDR3 spans 15 amino acids. The CDR3 nucleotides are TGTGCCAGCAGCTCGCGGGTAGCTGGGGACACTGAAGCTTTCTTT. Translating it yields CASSSRVAGDTEAFF.

This chain links TRBV30 with TRBJ2-3, with D maybe TRBD2 (6 bases). The V gene's germline CDR1 is GTSNPN and CDR2 SVGIG (reference sequence). The CDR3 has 14 amino acids. V lost 4 bases and J 6 bases, leaving 17 bases between the germline ends. CDR3 loop: CAWTTPGVGDTQYF. The CDR3 DNA follows: TGTGCCTGGACCACCCCGGGGGTTGGCGATACGCAGTATTTT.

The V and J genes are TRBV29-1 and TRBJ1-2, with D perhaps TRBD1 (5 bases). Trimming removed 4 bases from V and 6 bases from J, with 9 bases in between. The CDR3 loop spans 11 amino acids. Germline CDR1 and CDR2: SQVTM and ANQGSEA. CDR3 sequence (DNA): TGCAGCGTTGGCACAGGCAATGGCTACACCTTC. Its protein product is CSVGTGNGYTF.

Notes on this clone: A much larger clone differs from this one at a single base, so this may be a read error. The chain links TRBV7-2 to TRBJ1-1; tentative D call: TRBD1 (5 bases). Germline-derived CDR1 and CDR2 are SGHTA and FQGNSA. The CDR3 has 13 amino acids. V was clipped by 1 base and J by 4 bases, with 7 bases between them. The CDR3 DNA is TGTGCCAGCAGCTTAGGGGGGGTCACTGAAGCTTTCTTT. Its translation: CASSLGGVTEAFF.

The V and J genes are TRBV28 and TRBJ1-5; D is ambiguous. The V and J ends lost 3 bases and 2 bases respectively, with 8 bases between them. The germline gives CDR1 MDHEN, CDR2 SYDVKM. There are 14 residues in the CDR3. CDR3 sequence: CASSLAQGNQPQHF. The CDR3 DNA follows: TGTGCCAGCAGTTTGGCCCAGGGCAATCAGCCCCAGCATTTT.

This chain connects TRBV5-1 to TRBJ2-7, with 15 bases matching TRBD2. Germline V gives CDR1 SGHRS, CDR2 YFSETQ. V gave up 3 bases and J gave up 2 bases; unmatched junction bases: 6. This CDR3 is built from 17 residues. The CDR3 region has the DNA TGCGCCAGCAGCTCCCAGGGACTAGCGGGAGGAGCCTACGAGCAGTACTTC. Translating gives CASSSQGLAGGAYEQYF.

The genes are TRBV13 and TRBJ1-3, with D maybe TRBD1 (5 bases). Between the trimmed V and J ends, which lost 5 bases and 0 bases, there was a span of 14 bases. CDR1 is PRHDT and CDR2 is FYEKMQ in the germline V gene (reference sequence). CDR3 length: 16 residues. This CDR3 reads CASSNRQFSSGNTIYF. Here the CDR3 DNA reads TGTGCCAGCAGCAACCGACAGTTTAGCTCTGGAAACACCATATATTTT.

CDR3 region: CASSLSGTSGGVYEQYF. The CDR3 DNA is TGTGCCAGCAGCTTATCAGGGACTAGCGGGGGGGTCTACGAGCAGTACTTC. The gene calls are TRBV7-2 and TRBJ2-7, with 16 bases identical to TRBD2. Trimming cost V 2 bases and J 3 bases; bases outside gene matches: 4. This CDR3 region has 17 residues. CDR1 and CDR2 (germline): SGHTA, FQGNSA.

This clone was counted once. V is TRBV24-1 and J is TRBJ2-5, with 9 positions matching TRBD1. The CDR3 totals 15 residues. Germline V CDR1 and CDR2: KGHDR, SFDVKD. V lost 4 bases and J lost 5; bases outside the gene matches: 7. The CDR3 DNA follows: TGTGCCACCAGTGACCCCGGGACAGGGAGCGAGACCCAGTACTTC. It is translated as CATSDPGTGSETQYF.

This rearrangement joins TRBV5-1 to TRBJ1-4, with D possibly matching TRBD1 (5 bases). Germline lookup yields CDR1 SGHRS and CDR2 YFSETQ. V lost 5 bases to trimming and J lost 0 bases, with 11 bases between them. This CDR3 is built from 15 residues. The CDR3 region has the DNA TGCGCCAGCAGGCTGGGGGGAACAACTAATGAAAAACTGTTTTTT. It specifies CASRLGGTTNEKLFF.

This rearrangement joins TRBV13 to TRBJ2-1; perhaps TRBD1 as D (6 bases). V was trimmed by 5 bases and J by 4 bases, leaving 15 bases between them. This CDR3 contains 15 residues. CDR1 PRHDT and CDR2 FYEKMQ come from the germline V gene (reference sequence). The CDR3 DNA reads TGTGCCAGCAGCCCCCCCACGACAGGTTACAATGAGCAGTTCTTC. This translates into CASSPPTTGYNEQFF.

The V gene is TRBV5-1, the J gene TRBJ2-2, with D possibly TRBD2 on 6 matching bases. This CDR3 is built from 15 residues. Deletions cut 0 bases from V and 5 bases from J, with 11 bases between. Germline-derived CDR1 and CDR2 are SGHRS and YFSETQ. The DNA of the CDR3 is TGCGCCAGCAGCTTGGCCCTAGGGAGGACCGGGGAGCTGTTTTTT. This sequence encodes CASSLALGRTGELFF.

This clone was detected only a few times. V and J are TRBV4-3 and TRBJ1-1; D remains ambiguous. CDR3 size: 13 residues. Germline CDR1 LGHNA, CDR2 YSLEER. The V end lost 4 bases, the J end lost 0 bases, and 6 bases lay between the germline ends. The CDR3 region has the DNA TGCGCCAGCAGCCTCACAGTGAACACTGAAGCTTTCTTT. Translated: CASSLTVNTEAFF.

The chain uses TRBV14 and TRBJ1-4; D is unclear. Germline V gives CDR1 SGHDN, CDR2 FVKESK. This CDR3 region has 15 residues. Deletions cut 1 base from V and 7 bases from J, with 13 bases between. The CDR3 here is CASSQGQLRGEKLFF. The DNA of the CDR3 is TGTGCCAGCAGCCAAGGTCAGCTGCGGGGTGAAAAACTGTTTTTT. The whole variable domain, remainder taken from reference TRBV14 and TRBJ1-4, is EAGVTQFPSHSVIEKGQTVTLRCDPISGHDNLYWYRRVMGKEIKFLLHFVKESKQDESGMPNNRFLAERTGGTYSTLKVQPAELEDSGVYFCASSQGQLRGEKLFFGSGTQLSVL.

This clone came up once. Here the CDR3 DNA reads TGCGCCAGCAGCTTGGACGGGACAGGGACCTACGAGCAGTACTTC. Translating gives CASSLDGTGTYEQYF. The chain carries TRBV5-1 and TRBJ2-7, with 9 bases that match TRBD1. The CDR3 runs to 15 residues. Losses at the gene ends were 0 bases for V and 2 bases for J; bases not matched to a gene: 3. Germline CDR1 and CDR2: SGHRS and YFSETQ.